A selection of T cell receptor beta chains follows, all from one sample in a study of T cell changes during pregnancy in multiple sclerosis. Only in-frame clones appear in the TCRdb table, and some are missing; sequencing was by immunoSEQ multiplex PCR. The sample lists tens of thousands of clones; approximately 86% were seen once. This specimen consisted of peripheral blood, obtained before pregnancy. The receptors were gathered from a female donor with multiple sclerosis, enrolled in a pregnancy study. The CDR3 runs from the conserved cysteine through the conserved F or W. The D gene is left open where the match is weak. Size is stated for part of the rows, as once, few or many counts, or as a class when the clone is expanded.

.,TRBJ2-3,15,TRBV7-2,.,TGTGCCAGCAGTCCCCAGGGTACCCTATCAGATACGCAGTATTTT,CASSPQGTLSDTQYF
.,TRBJ2-2,17,TRBV5-4,TRBD1,TGTGCCAGCAGCTCCTCCGGGACAGGGATTGGCACCGGGGAGCTGTTTTTT,CASSSSGTGIGTGELFF
.,TRBJ1-1,13,TRBV10-3,TRBD1,TGTGCCATCAGAGGGACAGGGGACACTGAAGCTTTCTTT,CAIRGTGDTEAFF
.,TRBJ1-6,13,TRBV11-2,.,TGTGCCAGCAGCGCCCAACATATTTCACCCCTCCACTTT,CASSAQHISPLHF
.,TRBJ2-2,14,TRBV6-4,TRBD1,TGTGCCAGCAGTGGACAGGGGGACACCGGGGAGCTGTTTTTT,CASSGQGDTGELFF
.,TRBJ2-7,15,TRBV9,.,TGTGCCAGCAGCGTAGGGGCAGGATATTTCTACGAGCAGTACTTC,CASSVGAGYFYEQYF
.,TRBJ2-1,14,TRBV5-8,TRBD2,TGTGCCAGCAACCTAGCGGATTCCTACAATGAGCAGTTCTTC,CASNLADSYNEQFF
.,TRBJ1-2,14,TRBV28,.,TGTGCCAGCAGTTTTTCTGAGGGTCCCTATGGCTACACCTTC,CASSFSEGPYGYTF
.,TRBJ2-7,16,TRBV19,.,TGTGCCAGTAGTATAGGGTCCGGTGCAGGGGGGTACGAGCAGTACTTC,CASSIGSGAGGYEQYF
.,TRBJ2-1,15,TRBV4-3,TRBD1,TGCGCCAGCAGCCATCCCACAGGGGGCGTTTATGAGCAGTTCTTC,CASSHPTGGVYEQFF
.,TRBJ2-5,16,TRBV5-1,.,TGCGCCAGCAGCCTCCAGCCGGGGACTCCCCAAGAGACCCAGTACTTC,CASSLQPGTPQETQYF
once,TRBJ1-4,13,TRBV5-1,.,TGCGCCAGCAGGTCTTTGACTAATGAAAAACTGTTTTTT,CASRSLTNEKLFF
.,TRBJ2-3,17,TRBV19,TRBD2,TGTGCCAGTACCTTCCGACTAGCGGGACGAAGTGCGGATACGCAGTATTTT,CASTFRLAGRSADTQYF
.,TRBJ2-2,10,TRBV11-2,.,TGTGCCTGGGGGGCCGGGGAGCTGTTTTTT,CAWGAGELFF
.,TRBJ1-1,16,TRBV27,.,TGTGCCAGCAGTATAGTCCCTACTGGGACTAGCACTGAAGCTTTCTTT,CASSIVPTGTSTEAFF
.,TRBJ2-7,17,TRBV5-1,TRBD2,TGCGCCAGCAGCCTCGGGGGGGGTGCTAGCGGTCTCTACGAGCAGTACTTC,CASSLGGGASGLYEQYF
once,TRBJ2-7,16,TRBV7-9,TRBD2,TGTGCCAGCAGCTTGGGATCGGGAGGGGTCGGCTACGAGCAGTACTTC,CASSLGSGGVGYEQYF
.,TRBJ1-5,15,TRBV7-2,.,TGTGCCAGCAGCTTAGGCGGTTATAGCAATCAGCCCCAGCATTTT,CASSLGGYSNQPQHF
.,TRBJ2-2,16,TRBV19,TRBD2,TGTGCCAGTACCACCCTAGCGGGGAGTAACACCGGGGAGCTGTTTTTT,CASTTLAGSNTGELFF
.,TRBJ2-7,15,TRBV6-5,.,TGTGCCAGCAGCGCCGTGACTAACGCTAAATACGAGCAGTACTTC,CASSAVTNAKYEQYF
.,TRBJ1-2,14,TRBV27,TRBD1,TGTGCCAGCAGTCGCCAGGGGGCGGGCGATGGCTACACCTTC,CASSRQGAGDGYTF
.,TRBJ2-5,15,TRBV19,.,TGTGCCAGTAGTATAGAAGCCGTGAGTTCAGGGACCCAGTACTTC,CASSIEAVSSGTQYF
.,TRBJ2-2,17,TRBV4-1,TRBD2,TGCGCCAGCAGCCAAGACTTAGCGGGAGTATTTCCCGGGGAGCTGTTTTTT,CASSQDLAGVFPGELFF
.,TRBJ1-5,17,TRBV7-9,.,TGTGCCAGCACCCCGGGTGTGAACTTCGGGAGCAATCAGCCCCAGCATTTT,CASTPGVNFGSNQPQHF
.,TRBJ2-3,15,TRBV4-3,.,TGCGCCAGCAGCCAGAGGTGGGTGAGCACAGATACGCAGTATTTT,CASSQRWVSTDTQYF
.,TRBJ1-2,13,TRBV6-6,TRBD1,TGTGCCAGCAGTTTTGACAGGGGCTATGGCTACACCTTC,CASSFDRGYGYTF
.,TRBJ1-3,16,TRBV30,.,TGTGCCTGGAGTAAGGGGTTGGGTTTTTCTGGAAACACCATATATTTT,CAWSKGLGFSGNTIYF
.,TRBJ1-1,15,TRBV7-8,TRBD1,TGTGCCAGCAGCTTTCCGGACAGGCTGGCTACTGAAGCTTTCTTT,CASSFPDRLATEAFF
.,TRBJ1-1,15,TRBV19,TRBD1,TGTGCCAGTAGTCCGGGACAGACAAAGAACACTGAAGCTTTCTTT,CASSPGQTKNTEAFF
once,TRBJ1-2,17,TRBV10-3,TRBD1,TGTGCCATCACGCCGGGACAGGGGGCTGTTCCTGACGATGGCTACACCTTC,CAITPGQGAVPDDGYTF
.,TRBJ1-2,15,TRBV5-6,TRBD1,TGTGCCAGCAGCATTGGGACAGTGACTAACTATGGCTACACCTTC,CASSIGTVTNYGYTF
.,TRBJ1-2,14,TRBV5-1,TRBD1,TGCGCCAGCAGCTTCCGGGACAGAAACTATGGCTACACCTTC,CASSFRDRNYGYTF
.,TRBJ2-7,12,TRBV11-2,.,TGTGCCAGCAGCCCCCTAGGGAGGGAGCAGTACTTC,CASSPLGREQYF
.,TRBJ1-5,16,TRBV30,TRBD1,TGTGCCTGGAGCTCCTCGGTAGACAGGGGAAACACGCCCCAGCATTTT,CAWSSSVDRGNTPQHF
.,TRBJ2-2,15,TRBV19,.,TGTGCCAGTAGTATAGCAGCGGGCGGCACCGGGGAGCTGTTTTTT,CASSIAAGGTGELFF
.,TRBJ1-5,13,TRBV10-3,TRBD1,TGTGCCATCAGTGTCAGGGGGAATCAGCCCCAGCATTTT,CAISVRGNQPQHF
.,TRBJ2-1,11,TRBV2,.,TGTGCCAGCAACTATTGGAATGAGCAGTTCTTC,CASNYWNEQFF
.,TRBJ2-2,14,TRBV7-6,TRBD1,TGTGCCAGCAGCAAACAGGGGACCACCGGGGAGCTGTTTTTT,CASSKQGTTGELFF
once,TRBJ1-1,14,TRBV7-2,TRBD1,TGTGCCAGCAGCGCGGACAGGGGAAGAACTGAAGCTTTCTTT,CASSADRGRTEAFF
few,TRBJ1-6,17,TRBV27,TRBD1,TGTGCCAGCAGGATGGACAGGACGAGCTCCTATAATTCACCCCTCCACTTT,CASRMDRTSSYNSPLHF
.,TRBJ1-1,10,TRBV20-1,.,TGCAGTGCTAGGGCGGCTGAAGCTTTCTTT,CSARAAEAFF
.,TRBJ1-3,17,TRBV4-1,TRBD1,TGCGCCAGCAGCCAAGATCCGGACAGGGGCTACGGAAACACCATATATTTT,CASSQDPDRGYGNTIYF
.,TRBJ1-2,12,TRBV30,.,TGTGCCTGGAGTGTAACGGGGTCCGGCTACACCTTC,CAWSVTGSGYTF
.,TRBJ1-1,13,TRBV7-3,.,TGTGCCAGCAGCGATGACAAGAACACTGAAGCTTTCTTT,CASSDDKNTEAFF
.,TRBJ2-7,12,TRBV2,.,TGTGCCAGCAGTGCACTACTTTACGAGCAGTACTTC,CASSALLYEQYF
.,TRBJ2-1,16,TRBV5-1,TRBD2,TGCGCCAGCAGCAAATCTAGCGGGAGCAGGTCAGATGAGCAGTTCTTC,CASSKSSGSRSDEQFF
.,TRBJ2-5,17,TRBV5-4,.,TGTGCCAGTTCACCTAGGGGTGTGAACAGGGAACAAGAGACCCAGTACTTC,CASSPRGVNREQETQYF
.,TRBJ1-1,13,TRBV19,.,TGTGCCAGTATTCGGGGAGCGGCCACTGAAGCTTTCTTT,CASIRGAATEAFF
.,TRBJ2-5,12,TRBV6-6,TRBD2,TGTGCCACCTGGGGACTAGAGGAGACCCAGTACTTC,CATWGLEETQYF
.,TRBJ2-7,12,TRBV5-8,.,TGTGCCAGCAGCTTTTTGGGGGCCGAGCAGTACTTC,CASSFLGAEQYF
few,TRBJ1-5,13,TRBV6-5,.,TGTGCCAGCAGTTCTTTAGATAATCAGCCCCAGCATTTT,CASSSLDNQPQHF